What follows are 16 T cell receptor beta chains derived from one specimen sequenced in a study of blood T cells in healthy people across ages. Through a sample-barcoded 5' primer and a J-beta primer mix, a second PCR was run for roughly 6 to 11 cycles. TCRdb reprocessed the 5' RACE reads with MiXCR, giving one entry per CDR3 protein. The table lists about 2 million distinct CDR3 sequences, 49% of them singletons. The specimen sequenced was blood. Every receptor here comes from a woman aged 40 to 50 in good health.

The chain links TRBV6-2 or TRBV6-3 to TRBJ2-5; tentatively, D is TRBD2 (6 bases). Trimming cost V 5 bases and J 5 bases, with 12 bases left between them. This CDR3 has 13 amino acids. CDR1 is MNHEY and CDR2 is SVGEGT in the germline V gene. The CDR3, as DNA: TGTGCCAGCAGTACGACTAGTTCGGAGACCCAGTACTTC. This sequence encodes CASSTTSSETQYF.

The chain has TRBV4-1 and TRBJ2-7; TRBD2 agrees at 12 bases. V lost 1 base, J lost 2 bases, and 6 bases stayed unmatched. The CDR3 is 17 amino acids. Germline V CDR1 and CDR2: MGHRA, YSYEKL. CDR3: CASSQVLAGGYPYEQYF. The CDR3 coding sequence is TGCGCCAGCAGCCAAGTACTAGCGGGGGGATATCCCTACGAGCAGTACTTC.

This sequence joins TRBV5-6 and TRBJ1-2, with no clear D. This CDR3 is 16 amino acids long. The ends were cut back, 0 bases at V and 8 bases at J, with 20 bases in the middle. Germline V CDR1 and CDR2: SGHDT, YYEEEE. The CDR3 DNA is TGTGCCAGCAGCTTGGATCGGGAGACCCTGAGAGAGGGCTACACCTTC. Protein product: CASSLDRETLREGYTF.

The chain has TRBV3-1 and TRBJ2-4, with 7 bases aligning to TRBD1. The CDR3 covers 17 residues. V shed 3 bases and J 1 base; nucleotides not matched to a gene: 9. Germline-derived CDR1 and CDR2 are LGHDT and YNNKEL (reference sequence). CDR3 nucleotides: TGTGCCAGCAGCCAGAAGGAAGGGGGCGAGGCCAAAAACATTCAGTACTTC. Protein: CASSQKEGGEAKNIQYF.

The chain carries TRBV28 and TRBJ1-2, with TRBD1 as a possible D gene (6 bases). There are 12 residues in the CDR3. Germline V gene data show CDR1 as MDHEN and CDR2 as SYDVKM. V lost 6 bases to trimming and J lost 7 bases, with 12 bases between them. The CDR3 region has the DNA TGTGCCAGCAGCCCATCGACAGGTGGCTACACCTTC. It yields the protein CASSPSTGGYTF.

The chain combines TRBV5-1 with TRBJ1-1, with D uncertain. CDR3 length: 15 residues. Germline V gives CDR1 SGHRS, CDR2 YFSETQ. Trimming cost V 0 bases and J 3 bases, with 12 bases left between them. The CDR3 nucleotides are TGCGCCAGCAGCTTGGTGGCCCCCGGGGACACTGAAGCTTTCTTT. This translates into CASSLVAPGDTEAFF.

This rearrangement joins TRBV7-3 to TRBJ2-3; a weak D match, TRBD1 (6 bases). The CDR3 is made up of 17 amino acids. Trimming pared 2 bases from V and 1 base from J, leaving 16 bases between. CDR1 SGHTA and CDR2 FQGTGA come from the germline V gene. CDR3 nucleotide sequence: TGTGCCAGCAGCTTAGGTTTGGGGGCGTCTCGCACAGATACGCAGTATTTT. It specifies CASSLGLGASRTDTQYF.

The chain joins TRBV24-1 to TRBJ2-5, with D uncertain. Trimming stripped 4 bases from V and 5 bases from J, with 16 bases between. CDR3 length: 15 residues. CDR1 is KGHDR, CDR2 SFDVKD, per germline. CDR3 sequence reads: CATSDPQTRPETQYF. As DNA, the CDR3 is TGTGCCACCAGTGACCCCCAAACGAGGCCGGAGACCCAGTACTTC.

This clonotype was seen more than once but under ten times. The V and J genes are TRBV20-1 and TRBJ1-2, with D possibly being TRBD1 (6 bases). Between the trimmed V and J ends, which lost 7 bases and 5 bases, there was a span of 26 bases. Germline loops: CDR1 DFQATT, CDR2 SNEGSKA (reference sequence). The CDR3 sequence is 16 residues long. CDR3 coding DNA: TGCAGTGGCCTGAGCTCCCCAGGGGTCGGTCGGTATGGCTACACCTTC. It specifies CSGLSSPGVGRYGYTF.

This chain connects TRBV5-1 to TRBJ2-1; the D is unclear. Germline CDR1 and CDR2: SGHRS and YFSETQ. V was pared by 0 bases and J by 5 bases, with 12 bases between. The CDR3 covers 15 residues. CDR3 in amino acids: CASSLDSFSDNEQFF. The DNA of the CDR3 is TGCGCCAGCAGCTTGGATTCGTTTTCCGACAATGAGCAGTTCTTC. Full variable domain (rest looked up from reference TRBV5-1 and TRBJ2-1): KAGVTQTPRYLIKTRGQQVTLSCSPISGHRSVSWYQQTPGQGLQFLFEYFSETQRNKGNFPGRFSGRQFSNSRSEMNVSTLELGDSALYLCASSLDSFSDNEQFFGPGTRLTVL.

The chain joins TRBV7-2 to TRBJ1-6; TRBD1 might be the D (5 bases). The V and J ends lost 1 base and 6 bases respectively, with 13 bases between them. Germline values: CDR1 SGHTA, CDR2 FQGNSA. The CDR3 is 16 residues long. The CDR3 loop is CASSLEWGDLNSPLHF. The DNA for the CDR3 is TGTGCCAGCAGCTTAGAGTGGGGGGATCTTAATTCACCCCTCCACTTT.

This clonotype appeared a few times. V usage is TRBV12-3 or TRBV12-4 and J usage is TRBJ2-5; D gene ambiguous. V shed 7 bases and J shed 0 bases, with 6 bases lying between them. The CDR3 length is 12 residues. The CDR3, as DNA: TGTGCCAGCACTAATAACCAAGAGACCCAGTACTTC. It translates to CASTNNQETQYF.

V is TRBV2 and J is TRBJ2-1; D might be TRBD2 (5 bases). The CDR3 has 13 residues. Trimming shortened V by 4 bases and J by 12 bases, and 16 bases separated the two germline ends. CDR1 and CDR2 from the germline V gene are SNHLY and FYNNEI. CDR3: CASSGSRDRGQFF. The CDR3 nucleotides read TGTGCCAGCAGTGGGTCTCGGGATCGGGGGCAGTTCTTC. Full variable domain (outside the CDR3, taken from reference TRBV2 and TRBJ2-1): EPEVTQTPSHQVTQMGQEVILRCVPISNHLYFYWYRQILGQKVEFLVSFYNNEISEKSEIFDDQFSVERPDGSNFTLKIRSTKLEDSAMYFCASSGSRDRGQFFGPGTRLTVL.

This chain links TRBV11-1 with TRBJ2-1, with TRBD1 identical over 8 bases. V was clipped by 7 bases and J by 6 bases; unmatched bases: 11. This CDR3 is built from 15 residues. The V gene's germline CDR1 is SGHAT and CDR2 FQDESV (reference sequence). Here the CDR3 reads CASKPGQGARNEQFF. CDR3 nucleotides: TGTGCCAGCAAACCAGGGCAGGGGGCGCGCAATGAGCAGTTCTTC.

This clonotype was found once. The CDR3, as DNA: TGCGCCAGCAGCTTGGGGACTAGAGGGGGCGCAGATACGCAGTATTTT. Its protein is CASSLGTRGGADTQYF. The chain links TRBV5-1 to TRBJ2-3; tentatively, D is TRBD1 or TRBD2 (7 bases each). Trimming took off 0 bases at V and 4 bases at J, with 15 bases between the two ends. The V gene's germline CDR1 is SGHRS and CDR2 YFSETQ. This CDR3 comprises 16 residues.

The CDR3 nucleotides read TGTGCCAGCAGCCACCTATTGACTAGCAGGAGGTACGAGCAGTACTTC. Its protein is CASSHLLTSRRYEQYF. V gene TRBV3-1 combines with J gene TRBJ2-7; 7 bases fit TRBD2. Germline CDR1 is LGHDT and CDR2 is YNNKEL (reference sequence). J was trimmed by 4 bases and V by 3 bases; bases with no gene match: 12. The length of the CDR3 is 16 residues.